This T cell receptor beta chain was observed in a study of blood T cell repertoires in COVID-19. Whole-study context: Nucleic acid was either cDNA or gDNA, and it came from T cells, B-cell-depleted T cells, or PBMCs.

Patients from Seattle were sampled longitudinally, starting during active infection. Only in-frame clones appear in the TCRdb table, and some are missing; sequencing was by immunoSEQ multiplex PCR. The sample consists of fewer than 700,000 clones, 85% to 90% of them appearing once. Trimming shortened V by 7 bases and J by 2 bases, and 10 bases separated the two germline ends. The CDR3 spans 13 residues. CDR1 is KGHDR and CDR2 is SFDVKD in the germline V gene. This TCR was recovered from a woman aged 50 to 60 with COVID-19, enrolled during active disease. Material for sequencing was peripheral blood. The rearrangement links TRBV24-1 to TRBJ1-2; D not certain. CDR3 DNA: TGTGCCACCAGCTTGGACTTAAACTATGGCTACACCTTC. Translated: CATSLDLNYGYTF.